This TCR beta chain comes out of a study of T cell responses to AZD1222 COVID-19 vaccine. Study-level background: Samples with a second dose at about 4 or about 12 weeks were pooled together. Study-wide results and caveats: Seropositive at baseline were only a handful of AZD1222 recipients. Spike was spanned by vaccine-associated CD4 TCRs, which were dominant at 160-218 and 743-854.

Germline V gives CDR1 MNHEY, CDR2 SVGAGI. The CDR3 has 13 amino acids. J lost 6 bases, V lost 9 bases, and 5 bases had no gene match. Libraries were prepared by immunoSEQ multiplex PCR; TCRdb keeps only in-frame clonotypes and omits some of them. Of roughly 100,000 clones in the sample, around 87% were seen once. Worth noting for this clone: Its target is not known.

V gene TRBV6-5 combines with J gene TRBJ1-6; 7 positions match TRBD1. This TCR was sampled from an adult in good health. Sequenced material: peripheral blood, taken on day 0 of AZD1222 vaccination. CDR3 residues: CASRQGGNSPLHF. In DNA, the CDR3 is TGTGCCAGTAGACAGGGAGGTAATTCACCCCTCCACTTT.